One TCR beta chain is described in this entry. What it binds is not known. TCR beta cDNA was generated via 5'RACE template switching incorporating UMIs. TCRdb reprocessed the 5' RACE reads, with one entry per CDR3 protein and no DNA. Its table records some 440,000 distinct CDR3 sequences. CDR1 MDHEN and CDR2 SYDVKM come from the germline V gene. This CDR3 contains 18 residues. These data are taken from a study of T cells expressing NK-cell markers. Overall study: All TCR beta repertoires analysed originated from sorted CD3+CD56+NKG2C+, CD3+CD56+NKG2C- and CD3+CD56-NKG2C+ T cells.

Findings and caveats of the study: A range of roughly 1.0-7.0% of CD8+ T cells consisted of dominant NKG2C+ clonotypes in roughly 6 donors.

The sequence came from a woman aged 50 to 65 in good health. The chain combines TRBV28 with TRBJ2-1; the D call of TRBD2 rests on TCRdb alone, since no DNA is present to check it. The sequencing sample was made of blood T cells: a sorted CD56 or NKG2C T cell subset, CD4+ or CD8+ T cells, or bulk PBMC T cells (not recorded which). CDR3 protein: CASSSYLAGGISYNEQFF. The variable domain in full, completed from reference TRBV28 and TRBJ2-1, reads DVKVTQSSRYLVKRTGEKVFLECVQDMDHENMFWYRQDPGLGLRLIYFSYDVKMKEKGDIPEGYSVSREKKERFSLILESASTNQTSMYLCASSSYLAGGISYNEQFFGPGTRLTVL.